This T cell receptor beta chain was captured by sequencing in a study of T cells in Graves' hyperthyroidism and ophthalmopathy (dated by TCRdb to 2018 to 2020). Background for the entire study: Peripheral blood samples were taken at initial diagnosis, before any treatment was given. TCR Vbeta CDR3 sequencing of 120 to 150 peripheral blood samples (about 45 ophthalmopathy, 75 hyperthyroidism and approximately 17 progressor patients) is reported in the paper. After blood sampling, hyperthyroidism patients were treated with methimazole at a starting dose of 30 mg daily, and ophthalmopathy patients were treated with high-dose intravenous methylprednisolone. For training and testing, the roughly 93 patients in the discovery cohort were randomly divided in a 7:3 ratio. TCR V-J signatures able to tell the groups apart were searched for in a discovery cohort of 95 to 100 patients, of whom more than 40 had Graves' ophthalmopathy and around 56 had stable Graves' hyperthyroidism. Prospective prediction of ophthalmopathy was tested in an independent validation cohort consisting of 18 hyperthyroidism patients and around 17 patients who later progressed to ophthalmopathy. The study also compared thyroid tissue and blood T-cell repertoires from several Graves' hyperthyroidism patients. Here is what the overall study found, with its caveats: In validation, the model predicted progression to ophthalmopathy a median of roughly 6.2 months before onset, with about 64% sensitivity and nearly 75% specificity. Ophthalmopathy was separated from stable hyperthyroidism by a 13 V-J signature model, with approximately 90% sensitivity and about 81% specificity obtained in cross-validation and 80%/75% obtained in testing. No statistical method was used to set the sample size in advance, and investigators knew the group allocation. Most expanded thyroid clonotypes (frequency above 0.001) were also detected in blood, a finding suggesting that blood repertoires may reflect thyroid immune responses.

This clonotype was picked up a small number of times. The antigen this receptor binds is unknown. The input lacks base qualities; no much larger clone sits a single base away. The TCR beta CDR3 regions were amplified from RNA transcripts. The first round of RT-PCR for the TCR CDR3 was performed with the HTBI primer set and the Qiagen OneStep RT-PCR kit. The libraries were constructed in a second round of multiplex PCR and then size-selected and purified. Paired-end sequencing of the libraries was performed with 100 bp reads on an Illumina HiSeq2000. As for how the authors treated the data: SOAPnuke was used to process the raw data, with reads discarded if the reads contained adapters or uncalled bases, had a mean Phred below 15, or lacked an exact constant-primer or identifier match. High-quality paired reads were merged with COPE v1.2.5, and unique nucleotide sequences were defined as clonotypes. Clonotypes were aligned to IMGT TRBV, TRBD and TRBJ reference segments using MiTCR v1.1. Only V-J combinations with frequency above 0.0001, covering approximately 99% of repertoires, were analysed. A TCS score was defined as the ratio of F50 (clonal expansion) to E x V (chaos), with BLOSUM62-based TCRdist applied between CDR3 peptides within each V-J. Welch's t-statistics and random forest reduced several hundred V-J features to 10 to 15, which were used in a naive Bayes classifier (R e1071). The public reads were quality trimmed at Q25 with fastp and then assembled into clones with MiXCR by TCRdb, keeping productive beta chains. Rows merge per CDR3 protein into single entries with the most common DNA and genes. The V and J calls and clone size come from TCRdb's table, not from the authors' own analysis. The sample profile shows 300,000 to 450,000 distinct CDR3 sequences; about 15% of them were found once. The top ten constitute 32% of the sample.

Graves' hyperthyroidism was defined as stable when no progression to ophthalmopathy occurred over 18 months of follow-up. The hyperthyroidism patients were between 18 and 65 years old and newly diagnosed, with a disease duration of less than 2 months. Any patient with an uncontrolled infection, another autoimmune disease, pregnancy or lactation was excluded. Clinical symptoms, serum thyroxine and TRAb, thyroid ultrasound, and orbital computed tomography formed the basis for the diagnoses. Ficoll-Paque density gradient centrifugation was used to isolate PBMCs from around 9.1 ml of fresh peripheral blood. Total RNA was extracted using Trizol reagent, and RNA quality was assessed on an Agilent 2100 Bioanalyzer. This sequence was found in a woman aged 25 to 39 with Graves' hyperthyroidism. The sample consisted of blood.

The nucleotide sequence is given as TGCGCCAGCAGCCCCCGGGACGGCAAAGAGACCCAGTACTTC. Translated, it gives CASSPRDGKETQYF. This chain joins TRBV5-1 to TRBJ2-5; the D gene could be TRBD1 or TRBD2, each one agreeing over 5 bases. Via the germline V gene, CDR1 is SGHRS and CDR2 YFSETQ. Counted from cysteine to phenylalanine, this CDR3 has 14 amino acids. Only the CDR3 portion is preserved as DNA: 42 bases, with reading frame beginning at the first base. V gives up 4 bases and J gives up 3 bases, and the segment between their germline ends measures 13 bases. Joined to the reference TRBV5-1 and TRBJ2-5 proteins, this CDR3 gives the full variable domain: KAGVTQTPRYLIKTRGQQVTLSCSPISGHRSVSWYQQTPGQGLQFLFEYFSETQRNKGNFPGRFSGRQFSNSRSEMNVSTLELGDSALYLCASSPRDGKETQYFGPGTRLLVL.